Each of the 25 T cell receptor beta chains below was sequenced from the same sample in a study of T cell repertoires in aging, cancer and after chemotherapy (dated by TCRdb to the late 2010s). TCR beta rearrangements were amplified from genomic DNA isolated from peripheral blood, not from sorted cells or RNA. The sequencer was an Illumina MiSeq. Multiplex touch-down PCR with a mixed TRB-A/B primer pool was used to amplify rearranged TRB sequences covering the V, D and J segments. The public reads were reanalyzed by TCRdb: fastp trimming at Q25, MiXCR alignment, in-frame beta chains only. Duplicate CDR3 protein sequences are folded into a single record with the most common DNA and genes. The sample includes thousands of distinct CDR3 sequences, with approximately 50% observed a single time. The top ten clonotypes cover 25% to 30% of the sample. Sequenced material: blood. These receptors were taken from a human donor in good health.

The DNA of the CDR3 is TGTGCCAGCAGTGAAATGGGGGCCACTGAAGCTTTCTTT. Translating gives CASSEMGATEAFF. The chain uses TRBV6-1 and TRBJ1-1, with D possibly being TRBD1 (6 bases). Trimming removed 2 bases from V and 4 bases from J, with 8 bases in between. Per the germline V gene, CDR1 is MNHNS and CDR2 is SASEGT. The CDR3 is 13 residues long.

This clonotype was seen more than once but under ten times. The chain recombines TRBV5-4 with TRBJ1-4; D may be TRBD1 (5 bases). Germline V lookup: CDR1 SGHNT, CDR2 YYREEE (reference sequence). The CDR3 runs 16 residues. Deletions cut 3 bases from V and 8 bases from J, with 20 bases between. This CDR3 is CASSYGRSQGGEKLFF. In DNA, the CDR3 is TGTGCCAGCAGCTACGGGCGGAGCCAGGGTGGGGAAAAACTGTTTTTT.

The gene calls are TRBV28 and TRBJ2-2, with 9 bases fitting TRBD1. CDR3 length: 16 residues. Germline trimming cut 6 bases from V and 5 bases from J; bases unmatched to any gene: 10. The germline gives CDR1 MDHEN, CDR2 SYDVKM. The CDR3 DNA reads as TGTGCCAGCAGATCCTCCGGGACAGGGAGAACCGGGGAGCTGTTTTTT. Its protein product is CASRSSGTGRTGELFF.

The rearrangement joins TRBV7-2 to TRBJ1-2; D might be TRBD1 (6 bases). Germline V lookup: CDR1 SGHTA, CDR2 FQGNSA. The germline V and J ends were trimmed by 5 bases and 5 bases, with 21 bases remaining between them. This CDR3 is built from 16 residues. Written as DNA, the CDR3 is TGTGCCAGCAGCCCGACGACGACAGGTTCGAGGTATGGCTACACCTTC. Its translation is CASSPTTTGSRYGYTF.

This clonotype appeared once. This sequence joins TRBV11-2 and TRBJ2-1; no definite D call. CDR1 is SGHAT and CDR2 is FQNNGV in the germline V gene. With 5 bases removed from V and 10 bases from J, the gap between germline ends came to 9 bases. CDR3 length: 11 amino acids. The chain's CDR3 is CASSPPGEQFF. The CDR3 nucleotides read TGTGCCAGCAGCCCGCCCGGGGAGCAGTTCTTC.

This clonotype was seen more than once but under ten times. CDR3 in amino acids: CASSPHRGGETQYF. DNA of the CDR3: TGTGCCAGCAGCCCGCACAGGGGAGGGGAGACCCAGTACTTC. This chain connects TRBV7-2 to TRBJ2-5, with D perhaps given as TRBD1 or TRBD2 (7 bases each). This CDR3 spans 14 amino acids. V was shortened by 5 bases and J by 5 bases, with 15 bases between the two germline ends. Per the germline V gene, CDR1 is SGHTA and CDR2 is FQGNSA.

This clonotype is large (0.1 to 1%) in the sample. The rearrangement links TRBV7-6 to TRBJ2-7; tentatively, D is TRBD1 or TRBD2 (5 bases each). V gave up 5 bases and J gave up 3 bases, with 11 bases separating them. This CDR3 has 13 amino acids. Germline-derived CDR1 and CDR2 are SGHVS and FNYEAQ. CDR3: CASSPGPNYEQYF. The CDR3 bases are TGTGCCAGCAGCCCGGGACCGAACTACGAGCAGTACTTC.

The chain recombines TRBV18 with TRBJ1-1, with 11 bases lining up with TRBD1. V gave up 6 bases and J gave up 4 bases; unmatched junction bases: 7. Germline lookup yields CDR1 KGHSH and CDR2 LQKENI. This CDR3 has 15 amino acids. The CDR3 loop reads CASSLQGTGGTEAFF. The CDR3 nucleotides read TGTGCCAGCTCTCTACAGGGGACAGGGGGCACTGAAGCTTTCTTT.

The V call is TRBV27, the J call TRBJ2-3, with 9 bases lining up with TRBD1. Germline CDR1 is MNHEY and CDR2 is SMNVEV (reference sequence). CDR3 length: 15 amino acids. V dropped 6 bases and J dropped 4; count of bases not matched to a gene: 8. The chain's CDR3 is CASSPTGGDADTQYF. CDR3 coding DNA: TGTGCCAGCAGCCCCACAGGGGGCGACGCAGATACGCAGTATTTT.

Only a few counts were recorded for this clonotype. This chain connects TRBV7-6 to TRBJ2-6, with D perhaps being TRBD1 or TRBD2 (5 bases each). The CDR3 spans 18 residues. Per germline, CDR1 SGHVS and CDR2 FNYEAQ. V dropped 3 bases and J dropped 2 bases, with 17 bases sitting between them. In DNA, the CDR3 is TGTGCCAGCAGCTTTAGACCGGGACCCGGGACTGGGGCCAACGTCCTGACTTTC. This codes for CASSFRPGPGTGANVLTF.

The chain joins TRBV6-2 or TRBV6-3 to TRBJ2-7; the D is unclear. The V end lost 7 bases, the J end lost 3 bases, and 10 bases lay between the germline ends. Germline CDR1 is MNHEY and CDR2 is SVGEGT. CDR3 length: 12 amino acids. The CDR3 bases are TGTGCCAGCAACTACGGAATCTACGAGCAGTACTTC. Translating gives CASNYGIYEQYF.

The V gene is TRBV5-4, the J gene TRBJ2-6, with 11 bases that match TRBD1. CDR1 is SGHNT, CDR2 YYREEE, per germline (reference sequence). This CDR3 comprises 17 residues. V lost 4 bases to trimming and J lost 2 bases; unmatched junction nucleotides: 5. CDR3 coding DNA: TGTGCCAGCAGCCCCCCGGGACAGGGGGCTGGGGCCAACGTCCTGACTTTC. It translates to CASSPPGQGAGANVLTF.

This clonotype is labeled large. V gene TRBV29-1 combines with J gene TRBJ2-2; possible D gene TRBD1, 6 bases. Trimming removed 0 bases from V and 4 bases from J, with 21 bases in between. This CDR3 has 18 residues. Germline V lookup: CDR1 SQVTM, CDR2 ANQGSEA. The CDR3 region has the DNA TGCAGCGTTGAAGAATGGGGGCCGACAGGAACCGCCACCGGGGAGCTGTTTTTT. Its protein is CSVEEWGPTGTATGELFF.

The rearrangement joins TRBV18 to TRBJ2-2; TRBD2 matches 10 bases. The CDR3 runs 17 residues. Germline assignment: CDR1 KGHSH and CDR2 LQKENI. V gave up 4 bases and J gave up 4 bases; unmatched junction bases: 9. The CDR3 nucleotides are TGTGCCAGCTCACTCGCGAGGACTAGCGGTACCACCGGGGAGCTGTTTTTT. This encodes CASSLARTSGTTGELFF.

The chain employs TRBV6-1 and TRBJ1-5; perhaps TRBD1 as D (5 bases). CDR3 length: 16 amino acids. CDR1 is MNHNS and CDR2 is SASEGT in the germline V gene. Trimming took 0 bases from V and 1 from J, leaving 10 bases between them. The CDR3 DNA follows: TGTGCCAGCAGTGAAGCGGGACCAGGGAGCAATCAGCCCCAGCATTTT. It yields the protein CASSEAGPGSNQPQHF.

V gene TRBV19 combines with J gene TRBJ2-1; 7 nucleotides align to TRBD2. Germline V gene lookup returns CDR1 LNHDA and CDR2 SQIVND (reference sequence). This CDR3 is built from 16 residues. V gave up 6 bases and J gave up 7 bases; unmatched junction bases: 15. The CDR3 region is CASSIPGRLPGNEQFF. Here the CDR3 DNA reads TGTGCCAGTAGCATCCCCGGGAGGCTCCCGGGGAATGAGCAGTTCTTC.

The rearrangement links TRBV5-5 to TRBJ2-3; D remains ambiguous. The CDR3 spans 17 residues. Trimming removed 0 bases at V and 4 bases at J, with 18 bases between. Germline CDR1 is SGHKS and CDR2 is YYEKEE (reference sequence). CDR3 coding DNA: TGTGCCAGCAGCTTGGGCCTCCGGGCCCTGACTTCAGATACGCAGTATTTT. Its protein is CASSLGLRALTSDTQYF.

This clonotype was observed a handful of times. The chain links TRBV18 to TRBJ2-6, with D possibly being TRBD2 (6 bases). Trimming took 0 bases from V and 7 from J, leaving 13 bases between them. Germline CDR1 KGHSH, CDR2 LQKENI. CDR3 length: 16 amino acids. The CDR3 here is CASSPPVEGRANVLTF. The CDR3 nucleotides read TGTGCCAGCTCACCACCCGTGGAGGGGAGAGCCAACGTCCTGACTTTC.

CDR3 amino acids: CASIIGGAGTDTQYF. The DNA of the CDR3 is TGTGCCAGCATTATTGGGGGAGCGGGCACAGATACGCAGTATTTT. This sequence joins TRBV12-3 or TRBV12-4 and TRBJ2-3, with D possibly called TRBD1 or TRBD2 (5 bases each). This CDR3 spans 15 amino acids. Trimming shortened V by 7 bases and J by 1 base, and 15 bases separated the two germline ends.

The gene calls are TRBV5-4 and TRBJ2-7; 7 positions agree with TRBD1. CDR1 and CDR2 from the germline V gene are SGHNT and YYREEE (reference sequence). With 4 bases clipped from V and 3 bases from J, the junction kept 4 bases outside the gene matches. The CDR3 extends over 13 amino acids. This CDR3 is CASSIDRVYEQYF. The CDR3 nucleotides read TGTGCCAGCAGCATTGACAGGGTCTACGAGCAGTACTTC. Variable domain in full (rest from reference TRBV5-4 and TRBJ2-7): ETGVTQSPTHLIKTRGQQVTLRCSSQSGHNTVSWYQQALGQGPQFIFQYYREEENGRGNFPPRFSGLQFPNYSSELNVNALELDDSALYLCASSIDRVYEQYFGPGTRLTVT.

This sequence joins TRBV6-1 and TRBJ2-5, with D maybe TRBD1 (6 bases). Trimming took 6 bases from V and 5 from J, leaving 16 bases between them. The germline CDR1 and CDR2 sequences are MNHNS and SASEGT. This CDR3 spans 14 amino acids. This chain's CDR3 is CASSSDRLWETQYF. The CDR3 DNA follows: TGTGCCAGCAGCTCAGACAGGCTTTGGGAGACCCAGTACTTC.

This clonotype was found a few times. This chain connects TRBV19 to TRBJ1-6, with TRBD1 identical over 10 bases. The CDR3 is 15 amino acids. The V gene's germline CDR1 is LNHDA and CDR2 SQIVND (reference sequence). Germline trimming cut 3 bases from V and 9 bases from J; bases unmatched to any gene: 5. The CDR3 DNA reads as TGTGCCAGTAGTATCCCGGACAGGGGGAGTTCACCCCTCCACTTT. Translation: CASSIPDRGSSPLHF.

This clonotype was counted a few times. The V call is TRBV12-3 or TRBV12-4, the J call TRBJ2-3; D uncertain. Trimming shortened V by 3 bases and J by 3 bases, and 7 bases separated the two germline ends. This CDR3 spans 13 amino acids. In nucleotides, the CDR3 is TGTGCCAGCAGTTTCGGGTCTACAGATACGCAGTATTTT. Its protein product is CASSFGSTDTQYF.

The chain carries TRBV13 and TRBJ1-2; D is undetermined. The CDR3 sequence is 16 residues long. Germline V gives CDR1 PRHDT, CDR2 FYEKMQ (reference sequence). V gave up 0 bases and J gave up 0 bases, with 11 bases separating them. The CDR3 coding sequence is TGTGCCAGCAGCTTAGGCCCGGCAGGCTCTAACTATGGCTACACCTTC. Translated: CASSLGPAGSNYGYTF.

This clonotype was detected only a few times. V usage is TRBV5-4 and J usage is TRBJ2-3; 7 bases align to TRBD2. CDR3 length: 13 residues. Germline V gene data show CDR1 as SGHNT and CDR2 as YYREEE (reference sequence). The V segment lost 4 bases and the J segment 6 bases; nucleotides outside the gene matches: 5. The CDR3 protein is CASSPAGGDTQYF. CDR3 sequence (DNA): TGTGCCAGCAGCCCGGCCGGGGGGGATACGCAGTATTTT.